Given below is one TCR beta chain in context. The data were obtained in a study of blood T cell repertoires in COVID-19. Study details: T cells, B-cell-depleted T cells, or PBMCs provided the cDNA or gDNA that served as material.

Per the original data handling: Estimated nucleated cell counts came from reference gene primer amplification. TCRdb's copy holds only in-frame clones and misses some; the assay was immunoSEQ multiplex PCR. That table gives V, J and clone size, and the DNA gave D and trimming. The repertoire holds tens of thousands of clones, roughly 85% seen once, with over 10% in the top ten. Per the germline V gene, CDR1 is SGDLS and CDR2 is YYNGEE. This CDR3 is 14 amino acids long. V lost 0 bases and J lost 3, with 8 bases in between. The chain is built from TRBV9 and TRBJ2-3; tentatively, D is TRBD1 (5 bases). The clonotype originates from a human donor in a cohort sampled during active COVID-19. The sample comprised peripheral blood. CDR3 nucleotides: TGTGCCAGCAGCGTAGGACAGCCAACAGATACGCAGTATTTT. Encoded protein: CASSVGQPTDTQYF.